These 13 T cell receptor beta chains were all obtained from the same sample, sequenced in a study of blood T cell repertoires in COVID-19 (dated by TCRdb to the early 2020s). The library was built by means of the immunoSEQ multiplex PCR assay. This is the immuneACCESS table as TCRdb keeps it, with only in-frame sequences that have V and J called. A part of the clones is gone; compared with another copy, unresolved V genes explain less than half, and the rest is unexplained. This sample holds 100,000 to 150,000 clones; approximately 83% were observed only once. The ten top clones hold 5% to 8% of the sample. The source material was peripheral blood. Receptors originate from an elderly man with active or convalescent COVID-19.

This clone was seen once. This chain uses TRBV6-1 with TRBJ2-5; possible D gene TRBD1, 6 bases. The V gene's germline CDR1 is MNHNS and CDR2 SASEGT. Trimming took 4 bases from V and 2 from J, leaving 17 bases between them. The CDR3 length is 16 residues. The DNA of the CDR3 is TGTGCCAGCAGTGTAGGGGGTACTGGACGTCAAGAGACCCAGTACTTC. It is translated as CASSVGGTGRQETQYF.

This clone was picked up a small number of times. The chain couples TRBV11-2 to TRBJ1-2; TRBD1 matches at 8 bases. The V gene's germline CDR1 is SGHAT and CDR2 FQNNGV. The CDR3 length is 15 residues. Trimming took 2 bases from V and 8 from J; bases not matched to a gene: 10. The CDR3 region is CASSLWQGASGGYTF. CDR3 DNA sequence: TGTGCCAGCAGCTTATGGCAGGGGGCCTCGGGAGGCTACACCTTC.

This chain connects TRBV9 to TRBJ2-2; D remains ambiguous. The germline CDR1 and CDR2 sequences are SGDLS and YYNGEE. V dropped 0 bases and J dropped 8 bases, with 8 bases sitting between them. The CDR3 is 13 amino acids. CDR3 amino acids: CASSVATRGELFF. CDR3 coding DNA: TGTGCCAGCAGCGTAGCGACGAGGGGGGAGCTGTTTTTT.

The chain carries TRBV5-6 and TRBJ2-6, with D perhaps matching TRBD1 (6 bases). V shed 3 bases and J shed 1 base, with 14 bases lying between them. CDR1 is SGHDT and CDR2 is YYEEEE in the germline V gene. The CDR3 is made up of 17 amino acids. In DNA form, the CDR3 reads TGTGCCAGCAGCTCACAGGGAAAACATTCTGGGGCCAACGTCCTGACTTTC. This encodes CASSSQGKHSGANVLTF. The full variable domain, completed using reference TRBV5-6 and TRBJ2-6, is DAGVTQSPTHLIKTRGQQVTLRCSPKSGHDTVSWYQQALGQGPQFIFQYYEEEERQRGNFPDRFSGHQFPNYSSELNVNALLLGDSALYLCASSSQGKHSGANVLTFGAGSRLTVL.

The chain carries TRBV5-6 and TRBJ2-3; 10 bases fit TRBD1. Trimming cost V 1 base and J 4 bases; bases outside gene matches: 12. Germline values: CDR1 SGHDT, CDR2 YYEEEE. There are 18 residues in the CDR3. The CDR3 is CASSLSRDRGWLADTQYF. The CDR3 DNA follows: TGTGCCAGCAGCTTGAGCCGGGACAGGGGATGGTTGGCAGATACGCAGTATTTT.

The chain uses TRBV2 and TRBJ1-1; 10 bases are shared with TRBD1. The CDR3 extends over 17 amino acids. Per the germline V gene, CDR1 is SNHLY and CDR2 is FYNNEI. The junction had 7 bases not matched to a gene; V was cut back by 2 bases and J by 1 base. The CDR3 reads CASSESPTGGQNTEAFF. Here the CDR3 DNA reads TGTGCCAGCAGTGAATCCCCGACAGGGGGCCAGAACACTGAAGCTTTCTTT.

V gene TRBV11-2 combines with J gene TRBJ1-1; 8 positions agree with TRBD1. Germline CDR1 and CDR2: SGHAT and FQNNGV. Trimming cost V 4 bases and J 5 bases; bases outside gene matches: 9. This CDR3 has 15 amino acids. CDR3 residues: CASSSRTGQGTEAFF. DNA of the CDR3: TGTGCCAGCAGCTCCCGGACAGGGCAGGGGACTGAAGCTTTCTTT.

This chain uses TRBV3-1 (or the pseudogene TRBV3-2) with TRBJ1-3; no firm D call. The CDR3 length is 16 residues. V was cut by 5 bases and J by 0 bases, with 14 bases left in between. Germline CDR1 is LGHDT and CDR2 is YNNKEL (reference sequence). As DNA, the CDR3 is TGTGCCAGCAGCACCCGGACTCTAAGCTCTGGAAACACCATATATTTT. It specifies CASSTRTLSSGNTIYF.

The chain combines TRBV5-1 with TRBJ1-2; D unclear. CDR1 and CDR2 (germline): SGHRS, YFSETQ. The CDR3 loop spans 15 amino acids. Between the trimmed V and J ends, which lost 0 bases and 3 bases, there was a span of 12 bases. Here the CDR3 DNA reads TGCGCCAGCAGCTTGGCGGGTTCGCTCGACTATGGCTACACCTTC. Translating gives CASSLAGSLDYGYTF.

The rearrangement uses TRBV7-2 and TRBJ1-1; maybe TRBD1 (5 bases). The CDR3 is 19 residues long. Per the germline V gene, CDR1 is SGHTA and CDR2 is FQGNSA. V was clipped by 1 base and J by 1 base, with 22 bases between them. The CDR3 protein is CASSLGKLGEQASNTEAFF. CDR3 nucleotide sequence: TGTGCCAGCAGCTTAGGGAAACTGGGTGAACAGGCGTCGAACACTGAAGCTTTCTTT. Complete variable domain (other parts from reference TRBV7-2 and TRBJ1-1): GAGVSQSPSNKVTEKGKDVELRCDPISGHTALYWYRQSLGQGLEFLIYFQGNSAPDKSGLPSDRFSAERTGGSVSTLTIQRTQQEDSAVYLCASSLGKLGEQASNTEAFFGQGTRLTVV.

The J gene is TRBJ2-7, the V gene TRBV5-1, with D tentatively TRBD2 (6 bases). With 4 bases removed from V and 5 bases from J, the gap between germline ends came to 22 bases. Germline V CDR1 and CDR2: SGHRS, YFSETQ. The CDR3 totals 16 residues. CDR3 residues: CASSMVGLASLNEQYF. The CDR3 bases are TGCGCCAGCAGCATGGTGGGACTTGCCTCTCTTAACGAGCAGTACTTC.

The chain employs TRBV7-3 and TRBJ2-1, with 9 bases that match TRBD2. CDR3 length: 16 amino acids. V shed 0 bases, J shed 6 bases, and the junction held 6 bases outside the gene matches. Germline V CDR1 and CDR2: SGHTA, FQGTGA. The CDR3 DNA reads TGTGCCAGCAGCTTAACGGGCGCACTAGCGGGCAATGAGCAGTTCTTC. This gives the protein CASSLTGALAGNEQFF.

The chain employs TRBV19 and TRBJ1-1, with D tentatively TRBD1 (5 bases). This CDR3 has 15 residues. Germline V gene lookup returns CDR1 LNHDA and CDR2 SQIVND (reference sequence). Trimming cost V 3 bases and J 0 bases, with 11 bases left between them. The CDR3 DNA reads as TGTGCCAGTAGTATCCCGGCAGGGTTGAACACTGAAGCTTTCTTT. Translation gives CASSIPAGLNTEAFF.